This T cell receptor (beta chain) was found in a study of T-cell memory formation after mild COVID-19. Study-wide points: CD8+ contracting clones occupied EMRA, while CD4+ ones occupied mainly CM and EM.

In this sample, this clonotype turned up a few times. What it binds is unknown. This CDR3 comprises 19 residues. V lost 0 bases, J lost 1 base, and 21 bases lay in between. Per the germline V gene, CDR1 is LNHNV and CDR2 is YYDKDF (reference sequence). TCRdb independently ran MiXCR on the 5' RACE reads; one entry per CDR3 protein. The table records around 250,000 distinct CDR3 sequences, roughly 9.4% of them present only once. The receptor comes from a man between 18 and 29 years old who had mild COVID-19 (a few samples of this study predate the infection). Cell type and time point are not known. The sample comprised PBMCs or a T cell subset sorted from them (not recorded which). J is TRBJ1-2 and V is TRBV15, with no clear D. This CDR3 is CATSRDLAVSQRINYGYTF. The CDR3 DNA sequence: TGTGCCACCAGCAGAGATTTGGCCGTTTCGCAACGGATTAACTATGGCTACACCTTC.